The 7 T cell receptor beta chains given below trace back to one sample, sequenced in a study of PD-1 blockade in mismatch repair-deficient tumors. Profiling relied on immunoSEQ multiplex PCR, and the TCRdb table lists in-frame clones only, not all of them. The sample has some 25,000 clones, approximately 88% seen once. Sequenced material: PBMCs, taken before pembrolizumab treatment. Source of these receptors: an adult with mismatch repair-deficient cancer.

The chain couples TRBV2 to TRBJ1-5; D is undetermined. The CDR3 is made up of 14 amino acids. V was clipped by 3 bases and J by 0 bases, with 6 bases between them. Germline V lookup: CDR1 SNHLY, CDR2 FYNNEI. CDR3: CASSDLLSNQPQHF. CDR3 sequence (DNA): TGTGCCAGCAGTGACTTACTTAGCAATCAGCCCCAGCATTTT. The entire variable domain, with the rest obtained from reference TRBV2 and TRBJ1-5, is as follows: EPEVTQTPSHQVTQMGQEVILRCVPISNHLYFYWYRQILGQKVEFLVSFYNNEISEKSEIFDDQFSVERPDGSNFTLKIRSTKLEDSAMYFCASSDLLSNQPQHFGDGTRLSIL.

The chain is built from TRBV9 and TRBJ2-7; possible D gene TRBD2, 6 bases. Germline CDR1 and CDR2: SGDLS and YYNGEE. V was trimmed by 0 bases and J by 5 bases, leaving 9 bases between them. This CDR3 spans 13 amino acids. The CDR3 is CASSVGREDEQYF. The CDR3, as DNA: TGTGCCAGCAGCGTAGGCAGGGAGGACGAGCAGTACTTC.

The chain carries TRBV15 and TRBJ2-3, with D perhaps matching TRBD2 (6 bases). CDR3 length: 14 amino acids. The V gene lost 2 bases and the J gene lost 8 bases, with 14 bases spanning the gap. The germline V gene encodes CDR1 LNHNV and CDR2 YYDKDF (reference sequence). The CDR3 loop reads CATSRSGTSGTQYF. The DNA for the CDR3 is TGTGCCACCAGCAGATCGGGGACTTCGGGTACGCAGTATTTT.

The rearrangement joins TRBV5-8 to TRBJ2-7; tentatively, D is TRBD2 (6 bases). V was clipped by 0 bases and J by 1 base, with 11 bases between them. The CDR3 is 15 amino acids. Germline V gives CDR1 SGHTS, CDR2 YDEGEE. The CDR3 DNA follows: TGTGCCAGCAGCTTGGGATGGGGGGAATCCTACGAGCAGTACTTC. This gives the protein CASSLGWGESYEQYF.

This chain uses TRBV5-1 with TRBJ2-5; 8 bases line up with TRBD2. CDR1 SGHRS and CDR2 YFSETQ come from the germline V gene. The CDR3 length is 16 residues. The V and J ends lost 4 bases and 4 bases, in that order; junction bases with no gene match: 12. CDR3 protein: CASSRRGLESGETQYF. The CDR3 DNA reads TGCGCCAGCAGCCGGAGGGGACTAGAGTCCGGAGAGACCCAGTACTTC.

The rearrangement joins TRBV5-1 to TRBJ2-5; 16 bases line up with TRBD2. The J segment lost 3 bases and the V segment lost 3 bases, leaving 2 bases of the junction unmatched. Germline CDR1 SGHRS, CDR2 YFSETQ. This CDR3 is built from 16 residues. CDR3 DNA sequence: TGCGCCAGCAGCTGGGGGACTAGCGGGGGGGAAGAGACCCAGTACTTC. It translates to CASSWGTSGGEETQYF.

This chain connects TRBV7-9 to TRBJ2-1; 9 bases fit TRBD1. In germline, CDR1 is SEHNR, CDR2 FQNEAQ (reference sequence). The V gene end was trimmed by 1 base and the J gene end by 9 bases; junction bases not matched to a gene: 4. The CDR3 runs to 14 residues. The DNA for the CDR3 is TGTGCCAGCAGCTTAGTTAAGACAGGGGGTGAGCAGTTCTTC. Translating gives CASSLVKTGGEQFF. Full variable domain (outside the CDR3, taken from reference TRBV7-9 and TRBJ2-1): DTGVSQNPRHKITKRGQNVTFRCDPISEHNRLYWYRQTLGQGPEFLTYFQNEAQLEKSRLLSDRFSAERPKGSFSTLEIQRTEQGDSAMYLCASSLVKTGGEQFFGPGTRLTVL.